A single sample is the source of the 17 T cell receptor beta chains below, sequenced in a study of T cells in women clearing cervical HPV infection. Some clones are missing from TCRdb's copy, which holds only in-frame ones; the method was immunoSEQ multiplex PCR. The sample shows tens of thousands of clones, and 20% to 25% sits with its ten largest clones. The sample taken for sequencing was blood buffy coat. The source is a woman between 18 and 70 years old with a cervical HPV16 infection that either progressed to CIN3+ or cleared (not recorded which).

Measured by frequency, this clone is medium-sized. The sequenced fragment ends 3 residues before the CDR3 boundary, so the rest is inferred from the germline J gene. This chain joins TRBV20-1 and TRBJ2-5; 7 bases agree with TRBD1. Germline lookup yields CDR1 DFQATT and CDR2 SNEGSKA (reference sequence). V trimming: 0 bases; J trimming: 4 bases; junction bases outside the gene matches: 5. The CDR3 loop spans 14 amino acids. The sequenced part of the CDR3 DNA is TGCAGTGCTAGAGAGTGGGGACAGCTAGAGACC. Translated, it gives CSAREWGQLET. The CDR3, in full, reads CSAREWGQLETQYF.

As to this clone: Read data end 3 residues before the CDR3 end; the end is taken from the germline J gene. The rearrangement uses TRBV5-1 and TRBJ2-1; the D gene is possibly TRBD2 (7 bases). CDR1 is SGHRS, CDR2 YFSETQ, per germline. Trimming pared 1 base from V and 4 bases from J, leaving 18 bases between. The CDR3 is 17 amino acids. CDR3 amino acids: CASSLWGGQEGYNEQFF. The part of the CDR3 DNA that was read is TGCGCCAGCAGCTTGTGGGGGGGGCAAGAGGGGTACAATGAG.

Comment on this clone: With the read ending 3 residues before the CDR3 end, the germline J gene is used to fill in that end. The V and J genes are TRBV18 and TRBJ1-2; 7 bases agree with TRBD1. This CDR3 has 14 amino acids. V lost 0 bases to trimming and J lost 5 bases; unmatched junction nucleotides: 3. Germline assignment: CDR1 KGHSH and CDR2 LQKENI. CDR3 in amino acids: CASSPPGTAYGYTF. The CDR3 DNA, read in part, is TGTGCCAGCTCACCACCCGGGACAGCGTATGGC.

In regard to this clone: The read ends 3 residues early relative to the CDR3; the germline J gene fills the gap. V gene TRBV20-1 combines with J gene TRBJ2-3; 7 bases map to TRBD2. This CDR3 has 14 residues. Losses at the gene ends were 0 bases for V and 1 base for J; bases not matched to a gene: 1. Germline-derived CDR1 and CDR2 are DFQATT and SNEGSKA (reference sequence). Here the CDR3 reads CSARDAGGTDTQYF. CDR3 DNA, as far as it was read: TGCAGTGCTAGAGACGCGGGAGGCACAGATACG.

A remark on this clone: The read stops 3 residues short of the end of the CDR3; the missing end is completed from the germline J gene. The rearrangement uses TRBV28 and TRBJ1-6; perhaps TRBD1 as D (5 bases). V was trimmed by 7 bases and J by 0 bases, leaving 13 bases between them. CDR3 size: 16 residues. CDR1 and CDR2 from the germline V gene are MDHEN and SYDVKM. This chain's CDR3 is CASTLGGSSYNSPLHF. The sequenced part of the CDR3 DNA is TGTGCCAGCACTTTGGGGGGGAGCTCCTATAATTCACCC.

For this clone: The read terminates 3 residues ahead of where the CDR3 ends, so the germline J gene completes it. This chain uses TRBV7-9 with TRBJ2-1; D perhaps matches TRBD2 (5 bases). CDR1 and CDR2 (germline): SEHNR, FQNEAQ (reference sequence). CDR3 size: 13 residues. V lost 1 base and J 5 bases, leaving 6 bases between the germline ends. The sequenced CDR3 bases are TGTGCCAGCAGCTTAGAGCGGAACAATGAG. Amino acids: CASSLERNNE. In full, the CDR3 is CASSLERNNEQFF.

For this clone: The read gets to within 3 residues of the CDR3 end, and the germline J gene fills in the rest. The chain couples TRBV7-3 to TRBJ1-2; D remains ambiguous. Germline-derived CDR1 and CDR2 are SGHTA and FQGTGA. This CDR3 comprises 15 residues. CDR3 residues: CASSPTGVNRNDYTF. The CDR3 DNA, read in part, is TGTGCCAGCAGCCCAACGGGTGTAAATCGGAACGAC.

The CDR3 bases that were read are TGCAGTGCCCCCCGAGGAGGGGATGAG. This encodes CSAPRGGDE. The complete CDR3 sequence is CSAPRGGDEQFF. This chain connects TRBV20-1 to TRBJ2-1, with a weak D call TRBD2 (6 bases). The read ends 3 residues shy of where the CDR3 ends; the end is completed using the germline J gene. Trimming left V 6 bases short and J 8 bases short, with 14 bases between. The CDR3 extends over 12 amino acids. The germline gives CDR1 DFQATT, CDR2 SNEGSKA (reference sequence).

CDR3: CASSWSQGDYTF. The sequenced part of the CDR3 DNA is TGTGCCAGCAGTTGGTCCCAAGGGGAC. J is TRBJ1-2 and V is TRBV7-9, with D tentatively TRBD1 (5 bases). The read ends 3 residues before the CDR3 terminus; that terminus is restored from the germline J gene. The germline gives CDR1 SEHNR, CDR2 FQNEAQ (reference sequence). The CDR3 length is 12 residues.

About this clone: Read coverage stops 3 residues before the CDR3 terminus; the germline J gene supplies the remainder. V and J are TRBV6-1 and TRBJ1-4; D gene ambiguous. Germline CDR1 and CDR2: MNHNS and SASEGT. V shed 2 bases and J shed 6 bases, with 7 bases lying between them. The CDR3 runs 13 residues. The CDR3 is CASSENRDEKLFF. Incomplete CDR3 DNA: TGTGCCAGCAGTGAAAACAGAGATGAAAAA.

Notes on this clone: Read sequence stops 3 residues before the CDR3 end, and the germline J gene provides the missing end. The V gene is TRBV7-3, the J gene TRBJ1-2; D gene ambiguous. The CDR3 runs to 15 residues. Germline CDR1 SGHTA, CDR2 FQGTGA. Trimming cost V 0 bases and J 5 bases, with 13 bases left between them. CDR3 sequence: CASSLTNGDGYGYTF. CDR3 DNA, as far as it was read: TGTGCCAGCAGCTTAACGAACGGGGATGGGTATGGC.

Worth noting for this clone: Read data end 3 residues before the CDR3 end; the end is taken from the germline J gene. V is TRBV5-1 and J is TRBJ2-7; D gene uncertain. CDR3 size: 13 residues. The V end was cut by 0 bases, the J end by 3 bases, with 7 bases between. Per the germline V gene, CDR1 is SGHRS and CDR2 is YFSETQ. CDR3 DNA, as far as it was read: TGCGCCAGCAGCTTGGCCTCGGGCTACGAG. As protein: CASSLASGYE. The entire CDR3 reads CASSLASGYEQYF.

As to this clone: From the germline J gene comes the end of the CDR3, since the read stops 3 residues before it. The chain recombines TRBV19 with TRBJ1-1; TRBD1 aligns across 10 bases. The CDR3 has 15 amino acids. Trimming at V came to 1 base and at J to 7 bases, leaving 6 bases not matched to a gene. CDR1 is LNHDA and CDR2 is SQIVND in the germline V gene (reference sequence). CDR3 DNA, as far as it was read: TGTGCCAGTAGTATAGTCGGGACAGGGGTTGGTGAA. Its protein is CASSIVGTGVGE. The complete CDR3 protein is CASSIVGTGVGEAFF.

Points on this clone: The CDR3 goes on 3 residues after the read ends, and that part is filled in from the germline J gene. The gene calls are TRBV6-1 and TRBJ1-2; D possibly corresponds to TRBD1 (5 bases). CDR1 MNHNS and CDR2 SASEGT come from the germline V gene. There are 15 residues in the CDR3. The sequenced CDR3 bases are TGTGCCAGCAGTGAAGTGAGACAGATTAACTACGAC. Protein: CASSEVRQINYD. The whole CDR3 sequence is CASSEVRQINYDYTF.

About this clone: The missing CDR3 end, 3 residues past where the read stops, is filled in from the germline J gene. V is TRBV29-1 and J is TRBJ2-1; D may be TRBD1 (5 bases). V lost 3 bases and J lost 6, with 15 bases in between. Germline V gene sequence: CDR1 SQVTM, CDR2 ANQGSEA. The CDR3 length is 14 residues. CDR3 bases read: TGCAGCGTTGACGGAAGACAAGGGGTCAATGAG. Protein sequence: CSVDGRQGVNE. The full CDR3 reads CSVDGRQGVNEQFF.

A note on this clone: The read ends 3 residues before the CDR3 terminus; that terminus is restored from the germline J gene. The chain has TRBV10-3 and TRBJ1-2; D is perhaps TRBD1 (6 bases). V gave up 2 bases and J gave up 0 bases, with 10 bases separating them. The CDR3 totals 15 residues. The germline V gene encodes CDR1 ENHRY and CDR2 SYGVKD. The sequenced part of the CDR3 DNA is TGTGCCATCAGTGAGGGACAGTTAGCTAACTATGGC. This translates into CAISEGQLANYG. The CDR3 in its entirety is CAISEGQLANYGYTF.

Of note for this clone: The CDR3 end is not reached by the read, which stops 3 residues before it; the germline J gene fills it in. The gene calls are TRBV19 and TRBJ2-5; possibly TRBD1 for D (9 bases). CDR1 LNHDA and CDR2 SQIVND come from the germline V gene (reference sequence). The CDR3 runs 16 residues. The V end lost 5 bases, the J end lost 5 bases, and 21 bases lay between the germline ends. This chain's CDR3 is CASSSGGTGMGETQYF. The covered CDR3 bases are TGTGCCAGTAGTTCGGGGGGGACAGGGATGGGTGAGACC.